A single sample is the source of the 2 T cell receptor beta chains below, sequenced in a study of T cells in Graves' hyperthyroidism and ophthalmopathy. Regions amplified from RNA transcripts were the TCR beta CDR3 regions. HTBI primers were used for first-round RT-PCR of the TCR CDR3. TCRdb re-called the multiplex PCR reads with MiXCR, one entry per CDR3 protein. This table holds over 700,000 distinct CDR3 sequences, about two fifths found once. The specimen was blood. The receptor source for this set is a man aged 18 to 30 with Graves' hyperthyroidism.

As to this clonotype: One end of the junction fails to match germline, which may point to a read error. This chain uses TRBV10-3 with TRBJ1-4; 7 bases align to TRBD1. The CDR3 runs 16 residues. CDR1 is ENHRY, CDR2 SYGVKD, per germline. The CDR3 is CASSEGAGGRGEKLFF. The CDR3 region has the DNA TGTGCCAGCAGTGAGGGGGCAGGTGGAAGGGGTGAAAAACTGTTTTTT.

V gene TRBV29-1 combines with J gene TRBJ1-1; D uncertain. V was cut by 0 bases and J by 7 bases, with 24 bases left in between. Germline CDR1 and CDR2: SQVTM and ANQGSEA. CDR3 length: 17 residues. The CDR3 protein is CSVEDTGHSPIFLEAFF. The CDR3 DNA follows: TGCAGCGTTGAAGATACCGGCCATTCCCCAATTTTTCTTGAAGCTTTCTTT.